This TCR beta chain was obtained from a study of blood T cell repertoires in COVID-19. Turning to the study itself: Italy, Spain and the United States were the sources of the convalescent and acute COVID-19 samples. PBMCs, B-cell-depleted T cells, or T cells were the source of the cDNA or gDNA that made up the material.

A Seattle source enrolled patients during active infection and followed them longitudinally. The authors' processing: Amplified reference gene primers provided the basis for estimating nucleated cell counts. The assay was immunoSEQ multiplex PCR, and TCRdb's table has in-frame clones only and misses some. The V and J calls and clone size were taken over from that table, and D and trimming were inferred from the DNA. The table shows approximately 150,000 clones, with approximately 85% occurring only once. Trimming removed 10 bases from V and 3 bases from J, with 12 bases in between. The CDR3 runs to 13 residues. CDR1 and CDR2 from the germline V gene are ENHRY and SYGVKD.

The sequence was collected from a woman aged 45-60 years with COVID-19, enrolled during active disease. Material for sequencing was peripheral blood. The chain joins TRBV10-3 to TRBJ2-2; the D gene is possibly TRBD2 (6 bases). The CDR3 nucleotides read TGTGCCACGGGGCCGGGGGACACCGGGGAGCTGTTTTTT. Its translation is CATGPGDTGELFF.